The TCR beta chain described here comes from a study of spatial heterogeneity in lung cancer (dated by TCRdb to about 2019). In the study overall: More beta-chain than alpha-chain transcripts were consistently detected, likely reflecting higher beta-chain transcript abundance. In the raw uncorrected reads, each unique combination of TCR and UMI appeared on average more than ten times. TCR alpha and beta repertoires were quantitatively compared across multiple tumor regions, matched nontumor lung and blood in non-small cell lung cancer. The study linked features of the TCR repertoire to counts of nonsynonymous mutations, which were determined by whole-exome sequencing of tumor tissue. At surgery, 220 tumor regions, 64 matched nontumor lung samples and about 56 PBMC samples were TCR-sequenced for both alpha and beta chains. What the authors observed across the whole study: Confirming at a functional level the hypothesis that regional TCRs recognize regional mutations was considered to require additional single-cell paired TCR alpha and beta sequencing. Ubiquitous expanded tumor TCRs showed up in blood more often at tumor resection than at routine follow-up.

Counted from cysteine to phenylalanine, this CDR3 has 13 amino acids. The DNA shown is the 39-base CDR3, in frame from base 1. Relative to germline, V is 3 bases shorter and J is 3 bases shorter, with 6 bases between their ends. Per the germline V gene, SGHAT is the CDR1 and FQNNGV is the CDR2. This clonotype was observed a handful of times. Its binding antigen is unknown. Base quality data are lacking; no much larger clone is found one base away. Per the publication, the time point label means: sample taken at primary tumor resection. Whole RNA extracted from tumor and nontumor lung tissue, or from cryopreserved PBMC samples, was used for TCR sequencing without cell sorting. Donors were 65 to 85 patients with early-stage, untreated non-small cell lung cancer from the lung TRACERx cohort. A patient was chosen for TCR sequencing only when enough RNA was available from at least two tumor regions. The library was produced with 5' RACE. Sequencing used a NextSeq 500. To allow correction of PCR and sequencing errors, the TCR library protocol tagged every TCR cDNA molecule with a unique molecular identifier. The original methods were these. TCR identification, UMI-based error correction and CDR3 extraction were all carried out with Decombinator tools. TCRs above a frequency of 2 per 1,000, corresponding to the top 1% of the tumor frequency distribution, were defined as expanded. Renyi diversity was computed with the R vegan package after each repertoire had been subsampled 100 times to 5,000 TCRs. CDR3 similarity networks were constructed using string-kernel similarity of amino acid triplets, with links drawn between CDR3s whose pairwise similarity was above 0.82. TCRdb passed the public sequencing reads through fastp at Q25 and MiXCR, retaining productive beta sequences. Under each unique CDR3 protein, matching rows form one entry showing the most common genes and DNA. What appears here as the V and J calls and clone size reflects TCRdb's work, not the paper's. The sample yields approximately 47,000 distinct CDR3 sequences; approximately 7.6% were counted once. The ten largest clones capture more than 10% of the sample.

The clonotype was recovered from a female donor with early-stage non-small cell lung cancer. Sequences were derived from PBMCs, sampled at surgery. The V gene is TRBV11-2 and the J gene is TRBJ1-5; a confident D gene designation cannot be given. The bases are TGTGCCAGCAGCTTGGGCCACAATCAGCCCCAGCATTTT. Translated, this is CASSLGHNQPQHF. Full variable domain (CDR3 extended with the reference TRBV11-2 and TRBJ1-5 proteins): EAGVAQSPRYKIIEKRQSVAFWCNPISGHATLYWYQQILGQGPKLLIQFQNNGVVDDSQLPKDRFSAERLKGVDSTLKIQPAKLEDSAVYLCASSLGHNQPQHFGDGTRLSIL.